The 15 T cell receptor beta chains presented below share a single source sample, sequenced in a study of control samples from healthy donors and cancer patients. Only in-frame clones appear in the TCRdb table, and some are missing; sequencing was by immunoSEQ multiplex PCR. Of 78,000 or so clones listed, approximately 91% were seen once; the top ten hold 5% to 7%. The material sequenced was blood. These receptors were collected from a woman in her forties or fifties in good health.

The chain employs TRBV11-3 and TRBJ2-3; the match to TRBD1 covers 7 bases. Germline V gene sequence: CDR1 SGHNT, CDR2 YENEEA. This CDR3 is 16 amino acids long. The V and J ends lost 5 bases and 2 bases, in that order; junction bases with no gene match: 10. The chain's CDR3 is CASSEGQDPFTDTQYF. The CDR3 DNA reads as TGTGCCAGCAGCGAAGGACAGGATCCCTTCACAGATACGCAGTATTTT. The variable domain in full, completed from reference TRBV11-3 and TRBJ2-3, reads EAGVVQSPRYKIIEKKQPVAFWCNPISGHNTLYWYLQNLGQGPELLIRYENEEAVDDSQLPKDRFSAERLKGVDSTLKIQPAELGDSAVYLCASSEGQDPFTDTQYFGPGTRLTVL.

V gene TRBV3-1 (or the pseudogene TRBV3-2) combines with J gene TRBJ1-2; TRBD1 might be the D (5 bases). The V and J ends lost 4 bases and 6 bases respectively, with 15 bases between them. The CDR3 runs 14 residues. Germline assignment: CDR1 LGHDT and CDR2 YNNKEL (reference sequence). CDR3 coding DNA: TGTGCCAGCAGCCTCTCCGCGGGGGACGATGGCTACACCTTC. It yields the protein CASSLSAGDDGYTF.

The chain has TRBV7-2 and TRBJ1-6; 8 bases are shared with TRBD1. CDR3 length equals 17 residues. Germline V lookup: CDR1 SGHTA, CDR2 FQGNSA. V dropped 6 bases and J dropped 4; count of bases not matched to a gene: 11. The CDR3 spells CASRKDAGGGYNSPLHF. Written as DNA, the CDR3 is TGTGCCAGCAGAAAAGACGCAGGGGGCGGGTATAATTCACCCCTCCACTTT.

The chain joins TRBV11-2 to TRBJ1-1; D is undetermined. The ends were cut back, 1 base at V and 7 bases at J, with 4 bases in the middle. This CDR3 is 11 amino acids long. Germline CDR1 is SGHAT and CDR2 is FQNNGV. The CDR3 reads CASSLVSEAFF. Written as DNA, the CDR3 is TGTGCCAGCAGCTTAGTAAGTGAAGCTTTCTTT. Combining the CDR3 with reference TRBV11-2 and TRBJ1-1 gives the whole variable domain EAGVAQSPRYKIIEKRQSVAFWCNPISGHATLYWYQQILGQGPKLLIQFQNNGVVDDSQLPKDRFSAERLKGVDSTLKIQPAKLEDSAVYLCASSLVSEAFFGQGTRLTVV.

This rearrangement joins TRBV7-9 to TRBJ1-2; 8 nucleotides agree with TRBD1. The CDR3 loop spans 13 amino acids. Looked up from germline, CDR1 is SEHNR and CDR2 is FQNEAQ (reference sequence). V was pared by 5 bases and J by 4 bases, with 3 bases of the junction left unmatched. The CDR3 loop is CASSGDRGYGYTF. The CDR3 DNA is TGTGCCAGCAGCGGAGACAGGGGCTATGGCTACACCTTC.

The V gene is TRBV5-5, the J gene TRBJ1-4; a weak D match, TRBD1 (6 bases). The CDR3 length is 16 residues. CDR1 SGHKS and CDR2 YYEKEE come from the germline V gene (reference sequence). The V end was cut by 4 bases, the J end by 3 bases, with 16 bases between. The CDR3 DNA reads TGTGCCAGCAGCGAAACCCACAGGGCCTCTAATGAAAAACTGTTTTTT. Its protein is CASSETHRASNEKLFF.

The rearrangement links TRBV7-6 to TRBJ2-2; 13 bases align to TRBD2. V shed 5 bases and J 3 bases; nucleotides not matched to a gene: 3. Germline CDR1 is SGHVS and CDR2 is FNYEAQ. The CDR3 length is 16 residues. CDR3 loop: CASSRLAGGDTGELFF. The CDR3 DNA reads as TGTGCCAGCAGCCGACTAGCGGGGGGCGACACCGGGGAGCTGTTTTTT.

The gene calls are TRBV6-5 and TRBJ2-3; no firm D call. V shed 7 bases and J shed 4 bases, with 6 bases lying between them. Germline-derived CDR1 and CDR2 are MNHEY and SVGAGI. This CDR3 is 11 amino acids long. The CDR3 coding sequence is TGTGCCAGCACCCCAGCAGATACGCAGTATTTT. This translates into CASTPADTQYF.

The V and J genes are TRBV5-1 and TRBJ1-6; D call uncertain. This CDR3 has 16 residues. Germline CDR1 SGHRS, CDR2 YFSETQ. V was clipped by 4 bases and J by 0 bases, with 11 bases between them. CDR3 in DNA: TGCGCCAGCAGCCCCAGTACGAGCTCCTATAATTCACCCCTCCACTTT. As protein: CASSPSTSSYNSPLHF.

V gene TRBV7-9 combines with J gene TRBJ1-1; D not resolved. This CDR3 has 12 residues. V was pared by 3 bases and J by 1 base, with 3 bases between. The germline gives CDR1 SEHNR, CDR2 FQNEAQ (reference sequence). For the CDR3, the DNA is TGTGCCAGCAGCTTCCCGAACACTGAAGCTTTCTTT. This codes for CASSFPNTEAFF.

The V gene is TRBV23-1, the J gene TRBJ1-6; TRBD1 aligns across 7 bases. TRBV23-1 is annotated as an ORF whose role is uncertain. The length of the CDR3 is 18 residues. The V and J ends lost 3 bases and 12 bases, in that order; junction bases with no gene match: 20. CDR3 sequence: CASSHSAGPGQLNGPLHF. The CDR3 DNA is TGCGCCAGCAGTCACTCCGCCGGACCGGGACAGCTAAACGGACCCCTCCACTTT.

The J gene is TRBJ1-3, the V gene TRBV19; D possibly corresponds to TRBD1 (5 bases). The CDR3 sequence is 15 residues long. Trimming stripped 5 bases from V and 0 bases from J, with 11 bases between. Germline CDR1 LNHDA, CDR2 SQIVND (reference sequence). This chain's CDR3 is CASSSHRSSGNTIYF. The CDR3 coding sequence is TGTGCCAGTAGTTCTCACAGGAGCTCTGGAAACACCATATATTTT.

The DNA for the CDR3 is TGTGCCAGCAGCCAAAGAAAACACGGACTAGAGGAAGAGCAGTACTTC. It codes for CASSQRKHGLEEEQYF. The J gene is TRBJ2-7, the V gene TRBV7-8; the match to TRBD2 covers 7 bases. CDR1 SGHVS and CDR2 FQNEAQ come from the germline V gene. The CDR3 loop spans 16 amino acids. V dropped 5 bases and J dropped 7; count of bases not matched to a gene: 17.

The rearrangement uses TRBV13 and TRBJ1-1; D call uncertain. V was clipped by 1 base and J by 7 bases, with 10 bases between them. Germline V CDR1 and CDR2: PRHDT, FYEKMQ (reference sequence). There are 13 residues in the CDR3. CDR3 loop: CASSLARWVEAFF. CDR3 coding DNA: TGTGCCAGCAGCTTAGCCCGCTGGGTTGAAGCTTTCTTT.

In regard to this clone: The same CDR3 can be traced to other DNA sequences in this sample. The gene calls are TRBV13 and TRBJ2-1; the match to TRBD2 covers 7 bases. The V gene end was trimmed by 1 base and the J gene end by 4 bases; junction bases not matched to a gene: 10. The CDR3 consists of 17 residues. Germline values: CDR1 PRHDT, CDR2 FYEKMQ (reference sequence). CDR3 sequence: CASSLEGRGGGYNEQFF. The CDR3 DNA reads TGTGCCAGCAGCTTAGAGGGGCGGGGCGGGGGATACAATGAGCAGTTCTTC.